This entry lists 6 T cell receptor beta chains sequenced from one sample in a study of T cells after yellow fever vaccination. TCRdb reprocessed the 5' RACE reads via MiXCR and lists one record per CDR3 protein. The sample has 500,000 to 650,000 distinct CDR3 sequences; around a sixth are singletons. This sample comprised PBMCs, obtained around 5 days after the first yellow fever vaccination. The source of these receptors is a man younger than 30 who received the YFV17D yellow fever vaccine.

In this sample, this clonotype turned up many times. The chain is built from TRBV12-3 or TRBV12-4 and TRBJ1-4; 10 bases map to TRBD1. Trimming at V came to 5 bases and at J to 8 bases, leaving 5 bases not matched to a gene. This CDR3 has 14 residues. The CDR3, as DNA: TGTGCCAGCAGTAGGGACAGGGGACGAGAAAAACTGTTTTTT. As protein: CASSRDRGREKLFF.

The V and J genes are TRBV4-3 and TRBJ2-7; D assignment may be TRBD1 or TRBD2 (5 bases each). V shed 4 bases and J shed 4 bases, with 11 bases lying between them. The CDR3 is made up of 13 amino acids. CDR1 LGHNA and CDR2 YSLEER come from the germline V gene. The CDR3 region is CASSPGAAYEQYF. The CDR3, as DNA: TGCGCCAGCAGCCCCGGGGCAGCATACGAGCAGTACTTC.

This clonotype turned up a few times. The rearrangement joins TRBV18 to TRBJ1-1, with 7 bases lining up with TRBD1. This CDR3 has 15 residues. With 3 bases clipped from V and 6 bases from J, the junction kept 10 bases outside the gene matches. Germline CDR1 is KGHSH and CDR2 is LQKENI. DNA of the CDR3: TGTGCCAGCTCACCGCGACAGGGCGATGGCGCTGAAGCTTTCTTT. Encoded protein: CASSPRQGDGAEAFF.

The chain recombines TRBV19 with TRBJ2-1, with 8 bases identical to TRBD2. The length of the CDR3 is 14 residues. V dropped 8 bases and J dropped 2; count of bases not matched to a gene: 5. Per germline, CDR1 LNHDA and CDR2 SQIVND (reference sequence). The CDR3 sequence: CASGRSGTYNEQFF. CDR3 DNA: TGTGCCAGTGGGCGTAGCGGGACCTACAATGAGCAGTTCTTC.

The chain is built from TRBV18 and TRBJ2-2; D is possibly TRBD2 (5 bases). Germline lookup yields CDR1 KGHSH and CDR2 LQKENI. The CDR3 is 15 residues long. V shed 3 bases and J shed 5 bases, with 13 bases lying between them. For the CDR3, the DNA is TGTGCCAGCTCACCTAAACTGACGGGAACCGGGGAGCTGTTTTTT. The encoded protein is CASSPKLTGTGELFF. Using reference TRBV18 and TRBJ2-2 for the parts outside the CDR3, the full variable domain is NAGVMQNPRHLVRRRGQEARLRCSPMKGHSHVYWYRQLPEEGLKFMVYLQKENIIDESGMPKERFSAEFPKEGPSILRIQQVVRGDSAAYFCASSPKLTGTGELFFGEGSRLTVL.

This clonotype has a handful of counts. The chain recombines TRBV11-2 with TRBJ2-2; D perhaps matches TRBD1 (6 bases). V lost 1 base and J lost 6, with 15 bases in between. The CDR3 spans 16 residues. CDR1 and CDR2 (germline): SGHAT, FQNNGV. The CDR3 DNA sequence: TGTGCCAGCAGCTTAGGGTCAGGGGAGATCGCCGGGGAGCTGTTTTTT. Its protein is CASSLGSGEIAGELFF. Full variable domain (missing parts from reference TRBV11-2 and TRBJ2-2): EAGVAQSPRYKIIEKRQSVAFWCNPISGHATLYWYQQILGQGPKLLIQFQNNGVVDDSQLPKDRFSAERLKGVDSTLKIQPAKLEDSAVYLCASSLGSGEIAGELFFGEGSRLTVL.